This is a list of T cell receptor beta chains from one sample in a study of cytomegalovirus exposure and HLA in healthy donors. Profiled with immunoSEQ multiplex PCR; TCRdb holds only in-frame clones, not every one. The table includes about 120,000 clones, 65% to 90% detected once. The sample taken for sequencing was PBMCs. The source of these receptors is a man aged 25-45 years in good health and CMV-seronegative. Each CDR3 is given without its conserved first and last residue.

V: TRBV5-1; J: TRBJ2-7; CDR3: ASSLVPGQSYEQY
V: TRBV5-1; J: TRBJ1-1; CDR3: ASSLGTGPTEAF
V: TRBV4-3; J: TRBJ2-2; CDR3: ASSQDRTSGTGELF
V: TRBV6-5; J: TRBJ1-4; CDR3: ASSYSITGLLEKLF
V: TRBV18; J: TRBJ1-1; CDR3: ASSPLGVNTEAF
V: TRBV19; J: TRBJ2-1; CDR3: ASSFPGGRHSSYNEQF
V: TRBV5-6; J: TRBJ1-4; CDR3: ASSLDVGQGEKLF
V: TRBV5-4; J: TRBJ2-7; CDR3: ASSGGQGGLYEQY
V: TRBV11-2; J: TRBJ2-3; CDR3: ASSLDVYTIIQTDTQY
V: TRBV28; J: TRBJ2-5; CDR3: ASSLPSLDFGTGAPWETQY
V: TRBV4-1; J: TRBJ2-7; CDR3: ASSQVVGLGIEQY
V: TRBV4-2; J: TRBJ2-5; CDR3: ASSQPSGGETQY
V: TRBV7-6; J: TRBJ2-5; CDR3: ASSLTQGAETQY
V: TRBV5-1; J: TRBJ2-7; CDR3: ASSLVTGSYEQY
V: TRBV5-5; J: TRBJ2-7; CDR3: ASSRVGQGASYEQY
V: TRBV9; J: TRBJ2-2; CDR3: ASSLEGDGELF
V: TRBV4-3; J: TRBJ2-2; CDR3: ASSKTPNTGELF
V: TRBV10-2; J: TRBJ1-1; CDR3: ASSPTAREAF
V: TRBV30; J: TRBJ1-1; CDR3: AWSMGQGGPEAF
V: TRBV6-1; J: TRBJ2-3; CDR3: ASREQGLTDTQY
V: TRBV5-1; J: TRBJ2-2; CDR3: ASAGVAGGTGELF
V: TRBV7-9; J: TRBJ1-1; CDR3: ASSLAQGLNTEAF
V: TRBV6-1; J: TRBJ2-7; CDR3: ASSVSSEGGEQY
V: TRBV7-2; J: TRBJ1-1; CDR3: ASRQDRGNTEAF
V: TRBV15; J: TRBJ2-5; CDR3: ATSSGRGGGETQY
V: TRBV9; J: TRBJ2-6; CDR3: ASQGRDSMSGANGLT
V: TRBV10-2; J: TRBJ2-7; CDR3: ASSDHVRGLYEQY
V: TRBV28; J: TRBJ2-7; CDR3: ASLDRGYEQY
V: TRBV25-1; J: TRBJ1-2; CDR3: ASSESPGVDGYT
V: TRBV9; J: TRBJ2-5; CDR3: ASSDGLAGGQETQY
V: TRBV7-2; J: TRBJ1-4; CDR3: ASSQPTASEKLF
V: TRBV6-4; J: TRBJ2-3; CDR3: ASSDRAGGTDTQY